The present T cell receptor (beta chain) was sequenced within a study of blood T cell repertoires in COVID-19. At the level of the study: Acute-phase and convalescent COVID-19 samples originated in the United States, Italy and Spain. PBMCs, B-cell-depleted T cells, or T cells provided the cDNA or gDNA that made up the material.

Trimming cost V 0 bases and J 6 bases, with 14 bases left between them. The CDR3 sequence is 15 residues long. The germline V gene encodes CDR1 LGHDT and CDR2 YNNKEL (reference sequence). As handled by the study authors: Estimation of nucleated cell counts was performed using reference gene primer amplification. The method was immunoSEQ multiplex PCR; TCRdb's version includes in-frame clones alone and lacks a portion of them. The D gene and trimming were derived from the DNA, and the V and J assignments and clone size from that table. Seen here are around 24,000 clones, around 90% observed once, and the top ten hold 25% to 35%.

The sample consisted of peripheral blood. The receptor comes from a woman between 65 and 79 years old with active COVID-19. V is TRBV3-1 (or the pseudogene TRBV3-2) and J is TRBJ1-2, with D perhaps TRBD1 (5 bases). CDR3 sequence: CASSQDPGRENGYTF. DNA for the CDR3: TGTGCCAGCAGCCAAGATCCAGGGAGGGAGAATGGCTACACCTTC.